The rows below give T cell receptor beta chains drawn from one sample of a study of T cells after yellow fever vaccination. TCRdb itself ran the 5' RACE reads through MiXCR, one entry per CDR3 protein. The sample shows 300,000 to 400,000 distinct CDR3 sequences, approximately 8% of them seen only once. The sequences come from PBMCs, collected about 41 days after the first yellow fever vaccination. The receptors were sampled from a man aged 18 to 29 who received the YFV17D yellow fever vaccine. Both conserved end residues are part of each CDR3. The order of the fields is J gene, V gene, CDR3 protein.

J: TRBJ2-1
V: TRBV6-1
CDR3: CASRTSLARSYNEQFF

J: TRBJ1-2
V: TRBV4-3
CDR3: CASSQADREGYTF

J: TRBJ1-2
V: TRBV7-2
CDR3: CASSPDPGRLHYGYTF

J: TRBJ1-1
V: TRBV6-2/TRBV6-3
CDR3: CASSYSSRATEAFF

J: TRBJ2-5
V: TRBV27
CDR3: CASSSGVGETQYF

J: TRBJ1-2
V: TRBV7-2
CDR3: CASSPDGGYGYTF

J: TRBJ1-4
V: TRBV5-1
CDR3: CASSLGQITNEKLFF

J: TRBJ2-1
V: TRBV2
CDR3: CASLQGSYNEQFF

J: TRBJ1-4
V: TRBV20-1
CDR3: CSARDGGAGTNEKLFF

J: TRBJ2-3
V: TRBV4-3
CDR3: CASSPRGAGTDTQYF

J: TRBJ2-1
V: TRBV27
CDR3: CASSLVAAGKAYNEQFF

J: TRBJ2-2
V: TRBV28
CDR3: CASSSGLRELFF

J: TRBJ1-1
V: TRBV5-1
CDR3: CASSLVVGVRPEAFF

J: TRBJ2-3
V: TRBV7-2
CDR3: CASSLSRLGIMDTQYF

J: TRBJ2-7
V: TRBV21-1
CDR3: CASSNGRSYEQYF

J: TRBJ2-1
V: TRBV5-1
CDR3: CASSGGTGASNEQFF

J: TRBJ2-1
V: TRBV20-1
CDR3: CSASGTSGVVGLFF

J: TRBJ2-1
V: TRBV14
CDR3: CASSPLGWGLDEQFF

J: TRBJ2-5
V: TRBV5-6
CDR3: CASSPGGGTETQYF

J: TRBJ1-2
V: TRBV7-2
CDR3: CASSLGQGYGYTF

J: TRBJ2-2
V: TRBV10-3
CDR3: CAISDRGRRVGELFF

J: TRBJ2-3
V: TRBV29-1
CDR3: CSSRSGVRTDTQYF

J: TRBJ1-1
V: TRBV7-9
CDR3: CASSLYFGGNTEAFF

J: TRBJ1-5
V: TRBV23-1
CDR3: CASSQSGRQGSSNQPQHF

J: TRBJ2-7
V: TRBV5-4
CDR3: CASRRTGGSSYEQYF

J: TRBJ1-1
V: TRBV12-3/TRBV12-4
CDR3: CASILGGVSTEAFF

J: TRBJ1-6
V: TRBV2
CDR3: CASSEEKGGPPLHF

J: TRBJ1-1
V: TRBV10-3
CDR3: CATLSPPGSEAFF

J: TRBJ2-5
V: TRBV7-2
CDR3: CASSPTGVGDQETQYF

J: TRBJ1-1
V: TRBV7-2
CDR3: CASSLYRAPNTEAFF

J: TRBJ2-1
V: TRBV2
CDR3: CASSEDGLASNEQFF

J: TRBJ1-2
V: TRBV5-1
CDR3: CASSLETPNYGYTF

J: TRBJ1-2
V: TRBV7-9
CDR3: CASSMGQGVPYGYTF

J: TRBJ2-2
V: TRBV5-1
CDR3: CASRELAETGELFF

J: TRBJ2-7
V: TRBV7-9
CDR3: CASSLGVREQYF

J: TRBJ2-1
V: TRBV4-1
CDR3: CASSLYLGTGGDEQFF

J: TRBJ1-2
V: TRBV4-1
CDR3: CASSPDGGTFGYTF

J: TRBJ1-6
V: TRBV7-2
CDR3: CASSYQGPYNSPLHF

J: TRBJ1-2
V: TRBV12-3/TRBV12-4
CDR3: CASSLGSGYGYTF

J: TRBJ2-1
V: TRBV7-3
CDR3: CASSPGVAGGDEQFF

J: TRBJ2-5
V: TRBV12-3/TRBV12-4
CDR3: CASSGTVTIETQYF

J: TRBJ2-3
V: TRBV6-2/TRBV6-3
CDR3: CASSLSPGYHTDTQYF

J: TRBJ2-7
V: TRBV7-9
CDR3: CASSTPGQNYEQYF

J: TRBJ2-3
V: TRBV7-6
CDR3: CASSGGTGSTDTQYF

J: TRBJ2-7
V: TRBV12-3/TRBV12-4
CDR3: CASSFSGRETYEQYF

J: TRBJ2-6
V: TRBV4-2
CDR3: CASSQEAGVGANVLTF

J: TRBJ2-5
V: TRBV6-2/TRBV6-3
CDR3: CASSRDNGGQTQYF

J: TRBJ1-1
V: TRBV9
CDR3: CASSVVQGASGTEAFF

J: TRBJ1-5
V: TRBV15
CDR3: CATSTDSPAQHF

J: TRBJ1-2
V: TRBV5-1
CDR3: CASRDSYGYTF

J: TRBJ2-4
V: TRBV12-3/TRBV12-4
CDR3: CASPPGWSALAKNIQYF

J: TRBJ2-4
V: TRBV6-6
CDR3: CASSRGAGNIQYF

J: TRBJ2-7
V: TRBV4-3
CDR3: CASSQDVRGVASEQYF

J: TRBJ2-1
V: TRBV4-1
CDR3: CASSHRTGDNEQFF

J: TRBJ2-5
V: TRBV7-8
CDR3: CASSLRDRGKETQYF